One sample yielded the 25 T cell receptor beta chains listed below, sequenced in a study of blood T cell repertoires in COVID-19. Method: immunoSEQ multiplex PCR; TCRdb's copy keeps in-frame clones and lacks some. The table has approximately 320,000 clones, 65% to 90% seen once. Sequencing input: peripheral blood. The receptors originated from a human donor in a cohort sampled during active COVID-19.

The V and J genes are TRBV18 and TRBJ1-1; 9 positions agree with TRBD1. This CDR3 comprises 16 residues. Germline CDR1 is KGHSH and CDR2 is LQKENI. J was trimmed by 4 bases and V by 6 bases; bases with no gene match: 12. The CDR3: CASSHPGQGGGTEAFF. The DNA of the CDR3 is TGTGCCAGCTCTCATCCGGGACAGGGCGGTGGCACTGAAGCTTTCTTT.

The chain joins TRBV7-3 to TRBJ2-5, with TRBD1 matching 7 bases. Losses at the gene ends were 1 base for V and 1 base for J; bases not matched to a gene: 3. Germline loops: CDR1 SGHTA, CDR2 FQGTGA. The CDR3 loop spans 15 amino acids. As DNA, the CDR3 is TGTGCCAGCAGCTTAATGGGACAGTCCCAAGAGACCCAGTACTTC. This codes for CASSLMGQSQETQYF. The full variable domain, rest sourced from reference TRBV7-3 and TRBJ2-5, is GAGVSQTPSNKVTEKGKYVELRCDPISGHTALYWYRQSLGQGPEFLIYFQGTGAADDSGLPNDRFFAVRPEGSVSTLKIQRTERGDSAVYLCASSLMGQSQETQYFGPGTRLLVL.

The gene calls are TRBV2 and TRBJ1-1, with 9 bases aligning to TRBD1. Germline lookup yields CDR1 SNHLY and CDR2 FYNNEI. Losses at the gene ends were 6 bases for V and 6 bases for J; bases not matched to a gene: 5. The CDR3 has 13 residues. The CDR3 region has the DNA TGTGCCAGCAGACGGGACAGGGTCCCTGAAGCTTTCTTT. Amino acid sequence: CASRRDRVPEAFF.

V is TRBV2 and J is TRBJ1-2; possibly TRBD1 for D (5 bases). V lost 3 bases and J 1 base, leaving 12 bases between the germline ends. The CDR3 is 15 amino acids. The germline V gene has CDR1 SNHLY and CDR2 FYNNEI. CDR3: CASSDPGYSNYGYTF. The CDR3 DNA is TGTGCCAGCAGTGACCCAGGGTATAGTAACTATGGCTACACCTTC. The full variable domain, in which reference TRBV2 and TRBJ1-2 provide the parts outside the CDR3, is EPEVTQTPSHQVTQMGQEVILRCVPISNHLYFYWYRQILGQKVEFLVSFYNNEISEKSEIFDDQFSVERPDGSNFTLKIRSTKLEDSAMYFCASSDPGYSNYGYTFGSGTRLTVV.

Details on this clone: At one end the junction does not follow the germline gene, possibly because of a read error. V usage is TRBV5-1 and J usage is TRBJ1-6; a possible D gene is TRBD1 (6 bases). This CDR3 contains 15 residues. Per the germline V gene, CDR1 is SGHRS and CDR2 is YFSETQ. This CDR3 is CASSLGAQDNSPLHF. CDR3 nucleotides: TGCGCCAGCAGTTTGGGGGCGCAGGATAATTCACCCCTCCACTTT.

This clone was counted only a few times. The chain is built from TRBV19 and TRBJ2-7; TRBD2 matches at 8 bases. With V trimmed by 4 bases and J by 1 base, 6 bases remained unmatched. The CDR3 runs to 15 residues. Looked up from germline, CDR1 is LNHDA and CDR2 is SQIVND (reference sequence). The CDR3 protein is CASSTQAGESYEQYF. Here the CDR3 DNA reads TGTGCCAGTAGTACCCAAGCGGGGGAGTCCTACGAGCAGTACTTC.

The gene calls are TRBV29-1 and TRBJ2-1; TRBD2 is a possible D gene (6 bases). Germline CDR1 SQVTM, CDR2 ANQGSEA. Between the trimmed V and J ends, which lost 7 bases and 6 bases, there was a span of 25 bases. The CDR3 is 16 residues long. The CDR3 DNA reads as TGCAGCGGAGGATCCCCCACCAGCGGGCCGAGCAATGAGCAGTTCTTC. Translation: CSGGSPTSGPSNEQFF.

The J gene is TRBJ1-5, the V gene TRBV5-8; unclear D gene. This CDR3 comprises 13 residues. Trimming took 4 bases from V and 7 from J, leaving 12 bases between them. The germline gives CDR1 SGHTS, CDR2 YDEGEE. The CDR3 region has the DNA TGTGCCAGCAGCCTACCTCAAATCCAGCCCCAGCATTTT. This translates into CASSLPQIQPQHF.

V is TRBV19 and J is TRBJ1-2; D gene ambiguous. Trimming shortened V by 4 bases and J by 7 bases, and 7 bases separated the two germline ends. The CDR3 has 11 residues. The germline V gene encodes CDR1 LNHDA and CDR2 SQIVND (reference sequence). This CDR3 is CASSSAGGYTF. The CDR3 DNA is TGTGCCAGTAGTAGTGCCGGTGGCTACACCTTC.

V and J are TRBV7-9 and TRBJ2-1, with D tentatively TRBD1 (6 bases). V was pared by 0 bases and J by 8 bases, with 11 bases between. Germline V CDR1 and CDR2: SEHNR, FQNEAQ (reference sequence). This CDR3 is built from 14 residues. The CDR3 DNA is TGTGCCAGCAGCTTAGCCTATGGGGGCGATGAGCAGTTCTTC. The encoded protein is CASSLAYGGDEQFF.

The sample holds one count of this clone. This CDR3 reads CASRRFGGQEAFF. Written as DNA, the CDR3 is TGCGCCAGCAGACGTTTCGGCGGACAGGAAGCTTTCTTT. V and J are TRBV5-1 and TRBJ1-1; D possibly corresponds to TRBD1 (6 bases). Germline CDR1 and CDR2: SGHRS and YFSETQ. With 5 bases removed from V and 8 bases from J, the gap between germline ends came to 16 bases. The CDR3 covers 13 residues.

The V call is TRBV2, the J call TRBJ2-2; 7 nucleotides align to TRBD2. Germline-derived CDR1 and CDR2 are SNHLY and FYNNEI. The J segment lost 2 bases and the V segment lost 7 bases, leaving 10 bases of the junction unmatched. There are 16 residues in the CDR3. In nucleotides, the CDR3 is TGTGCCAGCACCCTTTTTTCGGGGGGAAACACCGGGGAGCTGTTTTTT. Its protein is CASTLFSGGNTGELFF.

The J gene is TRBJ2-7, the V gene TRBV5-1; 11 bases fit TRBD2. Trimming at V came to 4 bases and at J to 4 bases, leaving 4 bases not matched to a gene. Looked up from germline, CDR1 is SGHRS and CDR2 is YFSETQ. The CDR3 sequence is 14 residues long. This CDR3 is CASSTRLAGYEQYF. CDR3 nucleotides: TGCGCCAGCAGCACCAGACTAGCGGGGTACGAGCAGTACTTC.

This CDR3 reads CASGKQGDQPQHF. The DNA for the CDR3 is TGTGCCAGCGGAAAACAGGGGGATCAGCCCCAGCATTTT. J is TRBJ1-5 and V is TRBV6-5; 8 bases map to TRBD1. This CDR3 is 13 amino acids long. After removal of 8 bases from V and 5 bases from J, the junction contained 5 bases not matched to a gene. CDR1 and CDR2 from the germline V gene are MNHEY and SVGAGI.

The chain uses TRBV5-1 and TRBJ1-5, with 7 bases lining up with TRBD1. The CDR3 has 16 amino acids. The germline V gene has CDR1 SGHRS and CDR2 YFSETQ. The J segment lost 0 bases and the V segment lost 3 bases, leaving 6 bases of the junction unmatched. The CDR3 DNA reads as TGCGCCAGCAGCTGGGGGGACAGAGATAGCAATCAGCCCCAGCATTTT. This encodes CASSWGDRDSNQPQHF.

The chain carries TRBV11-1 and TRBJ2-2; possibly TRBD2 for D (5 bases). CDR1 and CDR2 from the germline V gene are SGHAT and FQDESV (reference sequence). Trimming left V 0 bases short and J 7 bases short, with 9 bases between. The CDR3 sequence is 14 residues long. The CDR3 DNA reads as TGTGCCAGCAGCTTAGCGGCGGGTAGCGGGGAGCTGTTTTTT. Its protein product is CASSLAAGSGELFF.

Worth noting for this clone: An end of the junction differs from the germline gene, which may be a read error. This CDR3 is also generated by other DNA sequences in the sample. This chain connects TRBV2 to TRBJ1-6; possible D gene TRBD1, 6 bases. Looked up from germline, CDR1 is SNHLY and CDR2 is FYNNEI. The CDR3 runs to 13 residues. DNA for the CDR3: TGTGCCAGCATGGGCAGGGGAAATTCGCCCCTCCACTTT. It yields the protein CASMGRGNSPLHF. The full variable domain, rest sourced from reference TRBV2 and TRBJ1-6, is EPEVTQTPSHQVTQMGQEVILRCVPISNHLYFYWYRQILGQKVEFLVSFYNNEISEKSEIFDDQFSVERPDGSNFTLKIRSTKLEDSAMYFCASMGRGNSPLHFGNGTRLTVT.

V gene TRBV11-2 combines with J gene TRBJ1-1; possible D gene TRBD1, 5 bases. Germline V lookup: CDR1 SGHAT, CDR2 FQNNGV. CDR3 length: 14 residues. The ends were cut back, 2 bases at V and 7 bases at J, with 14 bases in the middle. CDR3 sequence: CASSLYARDYEAFF. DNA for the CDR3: TGTGCCAGCAGCTTATATGCCAGGGATTATGAAGCTTTCTTT.

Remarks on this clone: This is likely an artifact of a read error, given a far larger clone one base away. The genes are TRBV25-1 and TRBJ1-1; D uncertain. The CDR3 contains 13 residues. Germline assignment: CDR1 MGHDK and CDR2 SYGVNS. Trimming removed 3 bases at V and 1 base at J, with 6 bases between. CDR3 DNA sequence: TGTGCCAGCAGTGAGGCTGAGAACACTGAAGCTTTCTTT. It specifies CASSEAENTEAFF.

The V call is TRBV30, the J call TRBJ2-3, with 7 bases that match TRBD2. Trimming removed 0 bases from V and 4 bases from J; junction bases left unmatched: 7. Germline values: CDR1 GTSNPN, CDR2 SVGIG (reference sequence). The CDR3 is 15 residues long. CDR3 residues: CAWSVLGGGSDTQYF. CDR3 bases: TGTGCCTGGAGTGTACTTGGCGGGGGATCAGATACGCAGTATTTT.

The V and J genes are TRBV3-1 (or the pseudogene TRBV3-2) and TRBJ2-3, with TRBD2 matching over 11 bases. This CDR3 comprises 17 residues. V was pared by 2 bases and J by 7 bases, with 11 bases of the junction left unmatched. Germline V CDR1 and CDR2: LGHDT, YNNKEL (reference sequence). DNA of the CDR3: TGTGCCAGCAGCCAACCGAAGACTAGCGGGGCTAAGTATACGCAGTATTTT. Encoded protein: CASSQPKTSGAKYTQYF.

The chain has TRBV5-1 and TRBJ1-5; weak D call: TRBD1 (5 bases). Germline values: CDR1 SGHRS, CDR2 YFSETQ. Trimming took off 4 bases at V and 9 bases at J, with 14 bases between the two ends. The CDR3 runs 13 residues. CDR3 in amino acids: CASSPGPGLPQHF. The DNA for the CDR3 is TGCGCCAGCAGCCCAGGGCCCGGTCTGCCCCAGCATTTT.

The CDR3 DNA is TGTGCCAGCAGCTTATCTAGCGGGAGTTACAATGAGCAGTTCTTC. Amino acid sequence: CASSLSSGSYNEQFF. This rearrangement joins TRBV7-2 to TRBJ2-1, with TRBD2 matching 10 bases. Per germline, CDR1 SGHTA and CDR2 FQGNSA. V trimming: 2 bases; J trimming: 4 bases; junction bases outside the gene matches: 2. The CDR3 runs 15 residues.

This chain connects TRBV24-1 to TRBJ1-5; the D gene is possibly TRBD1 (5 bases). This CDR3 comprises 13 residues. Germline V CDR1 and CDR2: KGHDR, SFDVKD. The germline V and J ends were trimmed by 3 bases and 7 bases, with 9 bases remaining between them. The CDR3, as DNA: TGTGCCACCAGTGATCAGGGAAAGCAGCCCCAGCATTTT. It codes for CATSDQGKQPQHF.

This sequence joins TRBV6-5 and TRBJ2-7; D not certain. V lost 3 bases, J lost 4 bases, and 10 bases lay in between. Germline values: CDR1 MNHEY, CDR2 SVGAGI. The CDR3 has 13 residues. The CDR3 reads CASSYAGPYEQYF. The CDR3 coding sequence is TGTGCCAGCAGTTATGCAGGCCCATACGAGCAGTACTTC.